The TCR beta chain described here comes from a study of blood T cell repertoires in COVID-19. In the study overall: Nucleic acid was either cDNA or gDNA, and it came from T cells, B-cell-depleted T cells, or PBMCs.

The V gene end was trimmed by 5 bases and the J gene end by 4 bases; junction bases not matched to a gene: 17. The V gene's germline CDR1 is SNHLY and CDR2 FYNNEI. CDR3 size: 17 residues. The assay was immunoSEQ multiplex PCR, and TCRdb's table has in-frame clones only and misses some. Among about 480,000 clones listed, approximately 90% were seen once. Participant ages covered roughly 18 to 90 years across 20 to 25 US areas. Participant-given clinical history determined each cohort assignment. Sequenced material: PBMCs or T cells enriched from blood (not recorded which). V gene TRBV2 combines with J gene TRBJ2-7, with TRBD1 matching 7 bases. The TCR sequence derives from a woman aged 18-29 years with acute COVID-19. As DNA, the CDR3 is TGTGCCAGCAGTTCCCCCGACGTATGGACAGGAGCATACGAGCAGTACTTC. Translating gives CASSSPDVWTGAYEQYF.